This T cell receptor (beta chain) was identified during a study of cytomegalovirus exposure and HLA in healthy donors. Study as a whole: The study placed 80% to 85% of its approximately 380 genotyped donors in the Caucasian-associated ancestry cluster. Whole-study results and caveats: The study assumed roughly uniform donor sequencing depth for presence/absence analyses.

The V gene end was trimmed by 0 bases and the J gene end by 9 bases; junction bases not matched to a gene: 3. The CDR3 has 16 residues. CDR1 is MDHEN, CDR2 SYDVKM, per germline. With regard to this clone: No antigen is known for it.

With 60 Vbeta and 13 Jbeta primers, the PCR was carried out. Profiling relied on immunoSEQ multiplex PCR, and the TCRdb table lists in-frame clones only, not all of them. The sample carries around 120,000 clones, 80% recorded once. The material sequenced was PBMCs. The V gene is TRBV28, the J gene TRBJ2-1; 15 bases fit TRBD2. This TCR derives from a man under 40 in good health and CMV-seronegative. The CDR3 nucleotides are TGTGCCAGCAGTTTATGGGGGACTAGCGGGAGGACTGAGCAGTTCTTC. Its translation: CASSLWGTSGRTEQFF.